Listed here are 22 T cell receptor beta chains from one sample, sequenced in a study of beta chain features in type 1 diabetes. Reverse transcription of all isolated RNA meant that expressed TCRB transcripts were sequenced. The protocol was immunoSEQ multiplex PCR, while the TCRdb copy is restricted to in-frame clones and leaves out a portion. The sample contains over 350,000 clones, approximately 15% of which appear only once. Sequenced input: naive CD4+ T cells from blood. Receptor source: a woman under 30 in good health.

This clone was seen only a few times. V usage is TRBV28 and J usage is TRBJ2-1; 8 bases agree with TRBD2. The CDR3 consists of 16 residues. CDR1 MDHEN and CDR2 SYDVKM come from the germline V gene. The V segment lost 4 bases and the J segment 7 bases; nucleotides outside the gene matches: 12. The CDR3 nucleotides are TGTGCCAGCAGTTCGACCCAAGCGGGAGTTATGAATGAGCAGTTCTTC. Translation: CASSSTQAGVMNEQFF.

This chain joins TRBV4-1 and TRBJ2-7; D perhaps matches TRBD2 (6 bases). Trimming removed 1 base at V and 6 bases at J, with 19 bases between. There are 16 residues in the CDR3. In germline, CDR1 is MGHRA, CDR2 YSYEKL. CDR3 amino acids: CASSQVPGEEFREQYF. The CDR3 region has the DNA TGCGCCAGCAGCCAAGTTCCGGGAGAGGAATTTCGCGAGCAGTACTTC.

The rearrangement uses TRBV5-1 and TRBJ2-7; 12 nucleotides align to TRBD2. The CDR3 has 16 amino acids. V lost 0 bases, J lost 5 bases, and 6 bases stayed unmatched. In germline, CDR1 is SGHRS, CDR2 YFSETQ. The CDR3 loop reads CASSLGASGGADEQYF. CDR3 nucleotides: TGCGCCAGCAGCTTGGGGGCTAGCGGGGGGGCGGACGAGCAGTACTTC.

Only a few counts were recorded for this clone. V gene TRBV29-1 combines with J gene TRBJ1-5; D is unclear. The germline V gene encodes CDR1 SQVTM and CDR2 ANQGSEA. The CDR3 covers 12 residues. Deletions cut 4 bases from V and 7 bases from J, with 11 bases between. The CDR3 region has the DNA TGCAGCGTTGGTCTCCGGGAGCAGCCCCAGCATTTT. It is translated as CSVGLREQPQHF.

This chain joins TRBV5-1 and TRBJ2-7, with no clear D. Deletions cut 0 bases from V and 6 bases from J, with 4 bases between. The CDR3 is made up of 11 amino acids. Germline V gives CDR1 SGHRS, CDR2 YFSETQ. The CDR3 loop reads CASSLDSEQYF. Written as DNA, the CDR3 is TGCGCCAGCAGCTTGGACAGCGAGCAGTACTTC.

This clone was detected only a few times. The rearrangement joins TRBV6-5 to TRBJ2-1; 7 nucleotides line up with TRBD2. The junction had 9 bases not matched to a gene; V was cut back by 4 bases and J by 3 bases. CDR3 length equals 16 residues. Germline V gives CDR1 MNHEY, CDR2 SVGAGI. CDR3 bases: TGTGCCAGCAGTTCCCCCAGGCGCGGGAGCTACAATGAGCAGTTCTTC. Protein product: CASSSPRRGSYNEQFF.

This clone was seen only a few times. The rearrangement joins TRBV6-5 to TRBJ2-7; the D gene is possibly TRBD2 (5 bases). Looked up from germline, CDR1 is MNHEY and CDR2 is SVGAGI. The CDR3 totals 13 residues. V shed 3 bases and J shed 3 bases, with 9 bases lying between them. The CDR3 spells CASSYPGFYEQYF. Written as DNA, the CDR3 is TGTGCCAGCAGTTATCCGGGGTTCTACGAGCAGTACTTC.

The chain carries TRBV6-1 and TRBJ2-7, with 11 positions matching TRBD1. The germline CDR1 and CDR2 sequences are MNHNS and SASEGT. Trimming at V came to 4 bases and at J to 2 bases, leaving 4 bases not matched to a gene. This CDR3 region has 15 residues. Here the CDR3 reads CASSGMGQGAYEQYF. The DNA of the CDR3 is TGTGCCAGCAGTGGGATGGGACAGGGGGCCTACGAGCAGTACTTC.

A few counts support this clone. V usage is TRBV2 and J usage is TRBJ2-5, with no clear D. The CDR3 spans 11 residues. The V end lost 6 bases, the J end lost 5 bases, and 7 bases lay between the germline ends. Germline V gene data show CDR1 as SNHLY and CDR2 as FYNNEI. CDR3 amino acids: CASRERETQYF. The DNA of the CDR3 is TGTGCCAGCAGAGAACGGGAGACCCAGTACTTC.

This clone was observed a handful of times. The chain combines TRBV15 with TRBJ2-5; the match to TRBD1 covers 8 bases. The CDR3 has 14 residues. Germline values: CDR1 LNHNV, CDR2 YYDKDF (reference sequence). The J segment lost 5 bases and the V segment lost 2 bases, leaving 4 bases of the junction unmatched. CDR3 sequence (DNA): TGTGCCACCAGCAGAAGACAGGGGTTGGAGACCCAGTACTTC. Its protein is CATSRRQGLETQYF.

The chain combines TRBV2 with TRBJ1-5; TRBD1 matches 7 bases. The CDR3 totals 14 residues. Germline values: CDR1 SNHLY, CDR2 FYNNEI. The ends lost 5 bases at V and 6 bases at J; junction bases unmatched: 7. CDR3 bases: TGTGCCAGCAGTCTCGGACAGGAAAGTCAGCCCCAGCATTTT. Its translation: CASSLGQESQPQHF.

The V gene is TRBV18, the J gene TRBJ1-1, with D maybe TRBD1 (5 bases). Germline V lookup: CDR1 KGHSH, CDR2 LQKENI. V gave up 0 bases and J gave up 1 base, with 12 bases separating them. This CDR3 has 16 residues. The DNA for the CDR3 is TGTGCCAGCTCACCACCGGGCTGGGGCCAGAACACTGAAGCTTTCTTT. Its translation is CASSPPGWGQNTEAFF.

This clone was recorded a few times. V is TRBV13 and J is TRBJ2-7, with a weak D call TRBD1 (6 bases). Germline CDR1 reads PRHDT; CDR2 reads FYEKMQ (reference sequence). The CDR3 covers 16 residues. The germline V and J ends were trimmed by 9 bases and 1 base, with 22 bases remaining between them. Here the CDR3 DNA reads TGTGCCAGTCGGTCCAATCGCAGGGGACCTTCCTACGAGCAGTACTTC. It specifies CASRSNRRGPSYEQYF.

The chain links TRBV5-4 to TRBJ2-2; possibly TRBD1 for D (5 bases). The V gene lost 2 bases and the J gene lost 6 bases, with 17 bases spanning the gap. Per germline, CDR1 SGHNT and CDR2 YYREEE (reference sequence). The CDR3 runs to 16 residues. This CDR3 is CASSFVYPRDAGELFF. As DNA, the CDR3 is TGTGCCAGCAGCTTCGTTTACCCCAGGGATGCCGGGGAGCTGTTTTTT.

There are a few counts of this clone. The chain combines TRBV30 with TRBJ1-1; TRBD1 is a possible D gene (6 bases). The V and J ends lost 1 base and 5 bases respectively, with 20 bases between them. The CDR3 has 16 residues. Germline values: CDR1 GTSNPN, CDR2 SVGIG (reference sequence). The CDR3 loop is CAWSDQGGGERTEAFF. CDR3 nucleotides: TGTGCCTGGAGTGATCAAGGTGGGGGCGAGAGGACTGAAGCTTTCTTT.

The CDR3 region has the DNA TGTGCCAGCAGTTACTCGTCAGTCTACAATGAGCAGTTCTTC. This encodes CASSYSSVYNEQFF. The genes are TRBV6-6 and TRBJ2-1; D unresolved. With 0 bases removed from V and 3 bases from J, the gap between germline ends came to 6 bases. From germline, CDR1 is MNHNY and CDR2 SVGAGI (reference sequence). There are 14 residues in the CDR3.

The V and J genes are TRBV9 and TRBJ2-2, with 7 bases lining up with TRBD2. In germline, CDR1 is SGDLS, CDR2 YYNGEE. J gave up 4 bases and V 0 bases, and 6 bases lay outside the gene matches. The CDR3 length is 16 residues. Here the CDR3 reads CASSVGGSQGTGELFF. As DNA, the CDR3 is TGTGCCAGCAGCGTAGGCGGGAGTCAGGGCACCGGGGAGCTGTTTTTT.

This clone has only a few counts. The chain joins TRBV9 to TRBJ2-7; D is ambiguous. Trimming shortened V by 0 bases and J by 1 base, and 11 bases separated the two germline ends. The CDR3 runs 15 residues. From germline, CDR1 is SGDLS and CDR2 YYNGEE. This chain's CDR3 is CASSVDVGDSYEQYF. The CDR3 nucleotides are TGTGCCAGCAGCGTAGACGTGGGCGATTCCTACGAGCAGTACTTC.

The sample holds a few counts of this clone. The rearrangement uses TRBV28 and TRBJ2-7; 11 nucleotides agree with TRBD2. The germline CDR1 and CDR2 sequences are MDHEN and SYDVKM. J gave up 3 bases and V 1 base, and 5 bases lay outside the gene matches. There are 16 residues in the CDR3. The CDR3 is CASSLLLAGVVYEQYF. CDR3 coding DNA: TGTGCCAGCAGTTTATTACTAGCGGGAGTGGTCTACGAGCAGTACTTC.

This clone has just a few counts. The chain combines TRBV30 with TRBJ2-5; 7 bases fit TRBD2. Trimming took 8 bases from V and 4 from J; bases not matched to a gene: 4. The CDR3 contains 11 residues. Germline V lookup: CDR1 GTSNPN, CDR2 SVGIG (reference sequence). In DNA, the CDR3 is TGTGCCAGAACTAGCGCAGAGACCCAGTACTTC. The encoded protein is CARTSAETQYF.

This clone came up a few times. The gene calls are TRBV28 and TRBJ2-5, with D perhaps TRBD2 (5 bases). CDR1 is MDHEN and CDR2 is SYDVKM in the germline V gene. The V end lost 11 bases, the J end lost 5 bases, and 9 bases lay between the germline ends. The CDR3 covers 10 residues. The CDR3 DNA reads TGTGCCGCGGGTCGGGAGACCCAGTACTTC. It yields the protein CAAGRETQYF.

This clone was seen a few times. This chain uses TRBV10-3 with TRBJ2-3; D ambiguous. V dropped 4 bases and J dropped 5 bases, with 10 bases sitting between them. The CDR3 contains 13 residues. Germline lookup yields CDR1 ENHRY and CDR2 SYGVKD. DNA of the CDR3: TGTGCCATCAGTGGTTCTAGTGGAGATACGCAGTATTTT. This sequence encodes CAISGSSGDTQYF.